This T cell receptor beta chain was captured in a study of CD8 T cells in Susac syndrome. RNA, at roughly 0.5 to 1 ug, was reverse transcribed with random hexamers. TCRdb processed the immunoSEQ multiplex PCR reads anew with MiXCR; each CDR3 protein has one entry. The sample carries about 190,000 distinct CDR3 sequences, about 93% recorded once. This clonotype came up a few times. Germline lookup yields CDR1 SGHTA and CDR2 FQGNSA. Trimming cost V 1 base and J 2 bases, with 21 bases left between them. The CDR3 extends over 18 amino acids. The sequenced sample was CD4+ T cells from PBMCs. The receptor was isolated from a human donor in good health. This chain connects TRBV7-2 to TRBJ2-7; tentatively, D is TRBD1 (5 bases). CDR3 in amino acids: CASSLGALTGSETYEQYV. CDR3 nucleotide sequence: TGTGCCAGCAGCTTAGGAGCGTTAACAGGCTCTGAGACCTACGAGCAGTACGTC.